This is a list of T cell receptor beta chains from one sample in a study of chemoradiotherapy in HPV16-positive cancers. The table came from immunoSEQ multiplex PCR; TCRdb's copy has only in-frame clones and leaves some out. The sample records 25,000 to 35,000 clones, 85% to 90% being singletons. The sample in question was blood, obtained from a patient who underwent chemoradiotherapy. The receptors here all came from a human donor with HPV-associated anogenital cancer. CDR3s include the opening cysteine and the closing phenylalanine or tryptophan. The D gene is left open where the match is weak. Expanded clones are given a class, and other clones once, few, many or no size at all.

V gene	J gene	clone size	D gene	CDR3 length	CDR3 protein	CDR3 DNA
TRBV7-2	TRBJ2-3	.	.	15	CASSLGIGVTDTQYF	TGTGCCAGCAGCTTAGGAATAGGGGTCACAGATACGCAGTATTTT
TRBV11-2	TRBJ1-1	.	.	14	CASSLSVASTEAFF	TGTGCCAGCAGCTTGTCAGTCGCCAGCACTGAAGCTTTCTTT
TRBV7-2	TRBJ2-2	once	.	12	CASSSGQGFVFF	TGTGCCAGCAGCTCGGGTCAAGGATTCGTGTTTTTT
TRBV18	TRBJ2-3	.	.	15	CASSPAAPSTDTQYF	TGTGCCAGCTCACCGGCAGCCCCTAGCACAGATACGCAGTATTTT
TRBV5-5	TRBJ1-1	once	.	13	CASSSQLNTEAFF	TGTGCCAGCAGCTCCCAGTTGAACACTGAAGCTTTCTTT
TRBV19	TRBJ1-1	.	TRBD1	16	CASTQGTGIRAVEAFF	TGTGCCAGTACCCAAGGGACAGGGATAAGGGCCGTTGAAGCTTTCTTT
TRBV18	TRBJ1-5	.	TRBD1	15	CASSATGTGDQPQHF	TGTGCCAGCTCAGCGACTGGGACAGGGGATCAGCCCCAGCATTTT
TRBV6-5	TRBJ1-1	.	.	15	CASSSQGRENTEAFF	TGTGCCAGCAGTTCCCAGGGCAGGGAGAACACTGAAGCTTTCTTT
TRBV9	TRBJ1-6	.	.	14	CASSVTGLNSPLHF	TGTGCCAGCAGCGTTACAGGGCTTAATTCACCCCTCCACTTT
TRBV6-1	TRBJ1-5	.	.	13	CASSVRGSQPQHF	TGTGCCAGCAGTGTAAGGGGTAGCCAGCCCCAGCATTTT
TRBV18	TRBJ1-1	.	TRBD1	16	CASSSGTGALRTEAFF	TGTGCCAGCTCGTCCGGGACAGGGGCCCTCAGGACTGAAGCTTTCTTT
TRBV19	TRBJ2-2	once	.	15	CASSIVGGGTGELFF	TGTGCCAGTAGTATTGTGGGGGGCGGCACCGGGGAGCTGTTTTTT
TRBV6-5	TRBJ2-5	.	TRBD1	16	CASSYSWTGGAETQYF	TGTGCCAGCAGTTACTCGTGGACAGGGGGCGCAGAGACCCAGTACTTC
TRBV5-1	TRBJ2-3	.	TRBD1	14	CASSLEGATDTQYF	TGCGCCAGCAGCTTGGAGGGGGCGACAGATACGCAGTATTTT
TRBV19	TRBJ1-4	once	TRBD1	15	CASSIGQATNEKLFF	TGTGCCAGTAGTATCGGACAGGCAACTAATGAAAAACTGTTTTTT
TRBV2	TRBJ2-5	.	.	14	CASQGRGLLETQYF	TGTGCCAGCCAGGGCAGGGGCCTTCTTGAGACCCAGTACTTC
TRBV19	TRBJ2-2	.	.	15	CASSFQGGDTGELFF	TGTGCCAGTAGTTTTCAGGGAGGAGACACCGGGGAGCTGTTTTTT
TRBV6-5	TRBJ2-7	.	.	14	CASSWTGGPYEQYF	TGTGCCAGCAGTTGGACAGGAGGGCCCTACGAGCAGTACTTC
TRBV12-5	TRBJ2-2	.	.	17	CASGLVRRDSNTGELFF	TGTGCTAGTGGTTTGGTACGTCGGGACTCGAACACCGGGGAGCTGTTTTTT
TRBV14	TRBJ2-7	.	.	15	CASSQWAASSYEQYF	TGTGCCAGCAGCCAATGGGCTGCCTCCTCCTACGAGCAGTACTTC
TRBV6-5	TRBJ2-5	.	.	14	CASSPTGLGETQYF	TGTGCCAGCAGTCCCACAGGGTTGGGAGAGACCCAGTACTTC
TRBV11-2	TRBJ2-1	.	.	12	CASSFGSNEQFF	TGTGCCAGCAGCTTTGGGTCCAATGAGCAGTTCTTC
TRBV7-2	TRBJ2-2	.	.	16	CASSLGGGVESGELFF	TGTGCCAGCAGCTTAGGGGGGGGCGTAGAATCCGGGGAGCTGTTTTTT
TRBV28	TRBJ1-2	.	TRBD1	14	CASVPDRVNLRYTF	TGTGCCAGCGTGCCGGACAGGGTCAATCTTCGCTACACCTTC
TRBV6-1	TRBJ2-2	.	TRBD1	15	CASGTGGRGTGELFF	TGTGCCAGCGGGACAGGGGGCAGGGGGACCGGGGAGCTGTTTTTT
TRBV11-2	TRBJ2-5	.	.	17	CASSLGRGAAARETQYF	TGTGCCAGCAGCTTAGGGAGAGGGGCAGCCGCTAGGGAGACCCAGTACTTC
TRBV10-2	TRBJ2-3	.	.	13	CATLEGSTDTQYF	TGCGCCACCCTCGAGGGTAGCACAGATACGCAGTATTTT
TRBV27	TRBJ1-1	.	.	15	CASNAMGGAEAEAFF	TGTGCCAGCAATGCAATGGGGGGCGCGGAGGCTGAAGCTTTCTTT
TRBV2	TRBJ1-1	.	.	15	CASSYSESMNTEAFF	TGTGCCAGCAGTTACAGTGAATCCATGAACACTGAAGCTTTCTTT
TRBV11-2	TRBJ2-5	few	.	14	CASSSSRHKRTQYF	TGTGCCAGCAGCTCCTCCCGACATAAACGGACCCAGTACTTC
TRBV28	TRBJ2-7	.	.	15	CASSSYTLLAYEQYF	TGTGCCAGCAGTTCATATACCCTACTAGCATACGAGCAGTACTTC
TRBV4-3	TRBJ1-1	.	.	15	CASSQDMGADTEAFF	TGCGCCAGCAGCCAAGATATGGGGGCAGACACTGAAGCTTTCTTT
TRBV4-2	TRBJ1-2	.	TRBD1	16	CASSHGSGQGARGYTF	TGTGCCAGCAGCCATGGTTCGGGACAGGGGGCGCGGGGCTACACCTTC
TRBV19	TRBJ1-2	.	.	12	CASRGPGYGYTF	TGTGCCAGTAGGGGGCCCGGCTATGGCTACACCTTC
TRBV6-6	TRBJ2-1	.	.	13	CASSYSGYNEQFF	TGTGCCAGCAGTTACTCGGGGTACAATGAGCAGTTCTTC
TRBV4-2	TRBJ2-5	.	TRBD2	17	CASSPSRGRGGPETQYF	TGTGCCAGCAGCCCTTCCCGGGGGCGGGGGGGACCAGAGACCCAGTACTTC
TRBV7-9	TRBJ2-7	.	.	13	CASSFPGTGEQYF	TGTGCCAGCAGCTTTCCTGGGACTGGCGAGCAGTACTTC
TRBV12-5	TRBJ1-6	.	.	14	CASGLWTDNSPLHF	TGTGCTAGTGGTCTCTGGACAGATAATTCACCCCTCCACTTT
TRBV6-5	TRBJ2-7	few	.	13	CASSYSRTYEQYF	TGTGCCAGCAGTTACTCGAGGACCTACGAGCAGTACTTC
TRBV5-6	TRBJ2-1	.	.	12	CASSLRWDEQFF	TGTGCCAGCAGCTTGAGGTGGGATGAGCAGTTCTTC
TRBV9	TRBJ1-3	once	TRBD1	16	CASSVAPGGSGNTIYF	TGTGCCAGCAGCGTAGCTCCAGGGGGGTCTGGAAACACCATATATTTT
TRBV19	TRBJ1-5	.	.	14	CASSKTDHNQPQHF	TGTGCCAGTAGTAAGACGGATCACAATCAGCCCCAGCATTTT
TRBV19	TRBJ1-1	.	.	14	CATHPSDWNTEAFF	TGTGCCACCCACCCCTCAGATTGGAACACTGAAGCTTTCTTT
TRBV7-2	TRBJ1-5	.	TRBD1	13	CASSTQGEQPQHF	TGTGCCAGCAGCACACAGGGGGAACAGCCCCAGCATTTT
TRBV19	TRBJ2-2	.	TRBD1	17	CASSIDPARGRSGELFF	TGTGCCAGTAGTATAGATCCGGCCAGGGGGCGAAGCGGGGAGCTGTTTTTT
TRBV10-3	TRBJ1-2	.	TRBD1	16	CAISEFLTGGYYGYTF	TGTGCCATCAGTGAATTTTTGACAGGGGGCTACTATGGCTACACCTTC
TRBV18	TRBJ2-2	.	.	14	CASSQSWDTGELFF	TGTGCCAGCTCACAATCTTGGGACACCGGGGAGCTGTTTTTT
TRBV7-2	TRBJ2-7	.	.	13	CASSLTARYEQYF	TGTGCCAGCAGCTTAACGGCTCGCTACGAGCAGTACTTC
TRBV19	TRBJ1-1	.	.	14	CASKQGSGRTEAFF	TGTGCCAGTAAGCAAGGATCGGGTCGGACTGAAGCTTTCTTT
TRBV18	TRBJ2-3	once	.	13	CASSQYREDTQYF	TGTGCCAGCTCACAGTACAGGGAGGATACGCAGTATTTT
TRBV27	TRBJ1-6	once	TRBD1	17	CASSFGDRGNQRSPLHF	TGTGCCAGCAGTTTCGGGGACAGGGGTAACCAAAGATCACCCCTCCACTTT
TRBV7-2	TRBJ2-2	.	.	16	CASSLGGGANTGELFF	TGTGCCAGCAGCTTAGGAGGAGGGGCGAACACCGGGGAGCTGTTTTTT
TRBV11-3	TRBJ2-5	.	.	12	CASSLGLGPQYF	TGTGCCAGCAGCTTAGGCCTCGGGCCCCAGTACTTC
TRBV5-4	TRBJ1-1	.	.	15	CASSLGTVPNTEAFF	TGTGCCAGCAGCTTGGGGACAGTACCGAACACTGAAGCTTTCTTT
TRBV5-1	TRBJ2-1	.	.	13	CASTPENGGEQFF	TGCGCCAGTACGCCTGAAAACGGCGGTGAGCAGTTCTTC
TRBV12-5	TRBJ1-5	.	.	14	CASGLVRSFQPQHF	TGTGCTAGTGGTTTGGTAAGGTCATTCCAGCCCCAGCATTTT
TRBV7-3	TRBJ1-4	.	TRBD1	13	CASSRTGGEKLFF	TGTGCCAGCAGCAGGACAGGGGGTGAAAAACTGTTTTTT
TRBV19	TRBJ1-2	.	.	13	CASTNRGRGGYTF	TGTGCCAGTACCAATCGGGGTCGGGGCGGCTACACCTTC
TRBV9	TRBJ1-1	.	TRBD1	15	CASSPDGQGAIEAFF	TGTGCCAGCAGCCCCGATGGACAGGGGGCTATTGAAGCTTTCTTT